The 20 T cell receptor beta chains below all came from one sample that was sequenced in a study of T cells in Graves' hyperthyroidism and ophthalmopathy. The CDR3 regions of TCR beta were amplified from RNA transcripts. Initially, a first-round RT-PCR of the TCR CDR3 employed the HTBI primer set. MiXCR, applied by TCRdb to the multiplex PCR reads, yields one record per CDR3 protein. Among nearly 750,000 distinct CDR3 sequences listed, about a third were seen once. Source material: blood. These receptors were obtained from a woman aged 40-49 years with Graves' hyperthyroidism.

The V and J genes are TRBV20-1 and TRBJ2-7, with 9 nucleotides matching TRBD1. The CDR3 is 16 amino acids. With V trimmed by 0 bases and J by 4 bases, 10 bases remained unmatched. The germline gives CDR1 DFQATT, CDR2 SNEGSKA (reference sequence). The CDR3 loop is CSARDPFRDRAYEQYF. CDR3 DNA sequence: TGCAGTGCTAGAGACCCTTTCCGGGACAGGGCGTACGAGCAGTACTTC.

With respect to this clonotype: A read error may explain this, as a much larger clone is one base away. V is TRBV12-3 or TRBV12-4 and J is TRBJ1-1; TRBD1 is a possible D gene (6 bases). The CDR3 spans 12 residues. In DNA, the CDR3 is TGTGCCGGCAGAGGACAGAGCACTGAAGCTTTCTTT. Protein sequence: CAGRGQSTEAFF.

This clonotype was detected only a few times. The rearrangement uses TRBV19 and TRBJ1-4, with 7 bases that match TRBD1. This CDR3 is 14 amino acids long. V dropped 7 bases and J dropped 7; count of bases not matched to a gene: 9. Germline V gene lookup returns CDR1 LNHDA and CDR2 SQIVND (reference sequence). CDR3 amino acids: CASNAGGGIEKLFF. The CDR3 nucleotides read TGTGCCAGTAATGCAGGGGGGGGAATTGAAAAACTGTTTTTT.

This clonotype was found once. The J gene is TRBJ2-1, the V gene TRBV9, with D perhaps TRBD1 (6 bases). Germline CDR1 and CDR2: SGDLS and YYNGEE. Trimming took 1 base from V and 5 from J, leaving 13 bases between them. This CDR3 spans 15 amino acids. The chain's CDR3 is CASSVRQGKDNEQFF. In DNA, the CDR3 is TGTGCCAGCAGCGTACGGCAGGGGAAAGACAATGAGCAGTTCTTC. The full variable domain, with the rest looked up from reference TRBV9 and TRBJ2-1, is DSGVTQTPKHLITATGQRVTLRCSPRSGDLSVYWYQQSLDQGLQFLIQYYNGEERAKGNILERFSAQQFPDLHSELNLSSLELGDSALYFCASSVRQGKDNEQFFGPGTRLTVL.

The sample holds one count of this clonotype. The CDR3 DNA reads as TGTGCCAGCAGCGGGCCAGGAGAGACGAAGTACTTC. This encodes CASSGPGETKYF. The chain is built from TRBV7-9 and TRBJ2-5; no reliable D call. Germline CDR1 reads SEHNR; CDR2 reads FQNEAQ (reference sequence). There are 12 residues in the CDR3. Trimming took off 5 bases at V and 12 bases at J, with 16 bases between the two ends.

The rearrangement joins TRBV20-1 to TRBJ1-1; TRBD1 aligns across 12 bases. Unmatched junction bases numbered 8, after V lost 0 bases and J lost 6 bases. CDR3 size: 16 residues. In germline, CDR1 is DFQATT, CDR2 SNEGSKA (reference sequence). Written as DNA, the CDR3 is TGCAGTGCTAGAGATCCGGGACAGGGGGCAGGCGCTGAAGCTTTCTTT. It is translated as CSARDPGQGAGAEAFF.

The V and J genes are TRBV5-6 and TRBJ1-5; 7 nucleotides align to TRBD1. The CDR3 is 17 amino acids. The junction had 10 bases not matched to a gene; V was cut back by 2 bases and J by 2 bases. In germline, CDR1 is SGHDT, CDR2 YYEEEE. The CDR3 region is CASSFQQGLDGNQPQHF. In DNA form, the CDR3 reads TGTGCCAGCAGCTTTCAACAGGGGTTGGACGGCAATCAGCCCCAGCATTTT.

The sample holds a few counts of this clonotype. The V gene is TRBV5-1, the J gene TRBJ1-1, with D perhaps TRBD1 (5 bases). Germline values: CDR1 SGHRS, CDR2 YFSETQ. Trimming took 3 bases from V and 0 from J, leaving 15 bases between them. The CDR3 is made up of 16 amino acids. CDR3 sequence: CASSSGRDRMNTEAFF. DNA of the CDR3: TGCGCCAGCAGCTCAGGACGGGACCGCATGAACACTGAAGCTTTCTTT. Filled out from reference TRBV5-1 and TRBJ1-1, the complete variable domain reads KAGVTQTPRYLIKTRGQQVTLSCSPISGHRSVSWYQQTPGQGLQFLFEYFSETQRNKGNFPGRFSGRQFSNSRSEMNVSTLELGDSALYLCASSSGRDRMNTEAFFGQGTRLTVV.

The CDR3 protein is CSVDLMNTEAFF. The CDR3 coding sequence is TGCAGCGTCGATTTGATGAACACTGAAGCTTTCTTT. V and J are TRBV29-1 and TRBJ1-1; D unresolved. This CDR3 is built from 12 residues. V was clipped by 6 bases and J by 0 bases, with 8 bases between them. Germline assignment: CDR1 SQVTM and CDR2 ANQGSEA. Based on the CDR3 plus reference TRBV29-1 and TRBJ1-1, the full variable domain is SAVISQKPSRDICQRGTSLTIQCQVDSQVTMMFWYRQQPGQSLTLIATANQGSEATYESGFVIDKFPISRPNLTFSTLTVSNMSPEDSSIYLCSVDLMNTEAFFGQGTRLTVV.

V usage is TRBV20-1 and J usage is TRBJ2-5, with TRBD2 matching over 7 bases. The closer fit of TRBJ2-1 to the DNA end suggests the J call may be wrong. This CDR3 region has 13 residues. The V gene's germline CDR1 is DFQATT and CDR2 SNEGSKA (reference sequence). CDR3 sequence (DNA): TGCAGTGCTGGGCGGGAGTCGGTCAATGAGCAGTTCTTC. Translating it yields CSAGRESVNEQFF.

For this clonotype: A much larger clone sits a single nucleotide away, making a read error possible. CDR3 protein: CASGRQGQAYEQYF. CDR3 DNA: TGTGCCAGCGGCCGGCAAGGACAGGCCTACGAGCAGTACTTC. The chain has TRBV14 and TRBJ2-7; 7 nucleotides agree with TRBD1. The CDR3 loop spans 14 amino acids. The V segment lost 8 bases and the J segment 2 bases; nucleotides outside the gene matches: 9. CDR1 and CDR2 from the germline V gene are SGHDN and FVKESK.

This chain links TRBV6-2 or TRBV6-3 with TRBJ2-7; no firm D call. The ends were cut back, 5 bases at V and 0 bases at J, with 17 bases in the middle. The CDR3 sequence is 16 residues long. CDR1 MNHEY and CDR2 SVGEGT come from the germline V gene. DNA of the CDR3: TGTGCCAGCAGTCCACGGCAAGGGTCGGACTCCTACGAGCAGTACTTC. This sequence encodes CASSPRQGSDSYEQYF.

With respect to this clonotype: One end of the junction is discordant with germline, which a read error may explain. This rearrangement joins TRBV14 to TRBJ1-6; unclear D gene. Germline V gives CDR1 SGHDN, CDR2 FVKESK. The CDR3 is made up of 16 amino acids. The CDR3 here is CAGSQPAGKGNSPLHF. The CDR3 DNA is TGTGCCGGCAGCCAGCCAGCGGGGAAAGGCAATTCACCCCTCCACTTT.

This clonotype was seen a few times. Relative to the germline gene, one junction end is altered; a read error may explain this. The chain carries TRBV10-3 and TRBJ1-5; D is perhaps TRBD1 (6 bases). The length of the CDR3 is 15 residues. Per germline, CDR1 ENHRY and CDR2 SYGVKD. The CDR3 nucleotides are TGTGCCAGCAGTTCAGGGGTCAATAGCAATCAGCCCCAGCATTTT. This codes for CASSSGVNSNQPQHF.

For this clonotype: A clone one base away is much larger, so this may be a read error. The missing conserved phenylalanine or tryptophan at the end of this CDR3 makes a read error likely. J is TRBJ2-7 and V is TRBV20-1; the D gene is possibly TRBD1 (6 bases). Germline CDR1 reads DFQATT; CDR2 reads SNEGSKA (reference sequence). The CDR3 is made up of 15 amino acids. V lost 3 bases to trimming and J lost 1 base, with 16 bases between them. This CDR3 reads CSASVSAGASYEQYL. For the CDR3, the DNA is TGCAGTGCTAGCGTCTCGGCAGGGGCATCCTACGAGCAGTACCTC.

The CDR3 DNA follows: TGTGCCAGCAGCTTAGCCGACAGGGGAACCCTGGGTGGCACTGAAGCTTTCTTT. Its translation is CASSLADRGTLGGTEAFF. The chain joins TRBV7-9 to TRBJ1-1; 8 bases agree with TRBD1. Per the germline V gene, CDR1 is SEHNR and CDR2 is FQNEAQ (reference sequence). The CDR3 is made up of 18 amino acids. The V gene end was trimmed by 0 bases and the J gene end by 4 bases; junction bases not matched to a gene: 13.

V is TRBV7-9 and J is TRBJ2-3; a possible D gene is TRBD2 (7 bases). The germline V gene has CDR1 SEHNR and CDR2 FQNEAQ (reference sequence). This CDR3 is 17 amino acids long. Trimming left V 3 bases short and J 4 bases short, with 20 bases between. The CDR3 coding sequence is TGTGCCAGCAGCTTCCCTTCGGGGGGCGTGGCGCCAGATACGCAGTATTTT. Translated, it gives CASSFPSGGVAPDTQYF. The whole variable domain, remainder taken from reference TRBV7-9 and TRBJ2-3, is DTGVSQNPRHKITKRGQNVTFRCDPISEHNRLYWYRQTLGQGPEFLTYFQNEAQLEKSRLLSDRFSAERPKGSFSTLEIQRTEQGDSAMYLCASSFPSGGVAPDTQYFGPGTRLTVL.

There are a few counts of this clonotype. This sequence joins TRBV28 and TRBJ1-5; D is perhaps TRBD1 (5 bases). Looked up from germline, CDR1 is MDHEN and CDR2 is SYDVKM. This CDR3 spans 12 amino acids. The V gene lost 3 bases and the J gene lost 9 bases, with 9 bases spanning the gap. CDR3 bases: TGTGCCAGCAGTTTGACAGCCTGGCCCCAGCATTTT. Translating it yields CASSLTAWPQHF.

This clonotype was recorded at least ten times. This chain connects TRBV11-2 to TRBJ1-4, with a weak D call TRBD1 (6 bases). This CDR3 has 16 amino acids. The V gene lost 3 bases and the J gene lost 5 bases, with 16 bases spanning the gap. Germline CDR1 and CDR2: SGHAT and FQNNGV. CDR3 amino acids: CASSLIRAGENEKLFF. The CDR3 DNA reads TGTGCCAGCAGCTTGATAAGGGCAGGGGAGAATGAAAAACTGTTTTTT.

The chain combines TRBV19 with TRBJ1-2, with D unresolved. The V end lost 7 bases, the J end lost 6 bases, and 15 bases lay between the germline ends. This CDR3 is 13 amino acids long. Germline assignment: CDR1 LNHDA and CDR2 SQIVND (reference sequence). CDR3 sequence (DNA): TGTGCCAGTAAGGTTGGAGGGCCCGATGGCTACACCTTC. It codes for CASKVGGPDGYTF.